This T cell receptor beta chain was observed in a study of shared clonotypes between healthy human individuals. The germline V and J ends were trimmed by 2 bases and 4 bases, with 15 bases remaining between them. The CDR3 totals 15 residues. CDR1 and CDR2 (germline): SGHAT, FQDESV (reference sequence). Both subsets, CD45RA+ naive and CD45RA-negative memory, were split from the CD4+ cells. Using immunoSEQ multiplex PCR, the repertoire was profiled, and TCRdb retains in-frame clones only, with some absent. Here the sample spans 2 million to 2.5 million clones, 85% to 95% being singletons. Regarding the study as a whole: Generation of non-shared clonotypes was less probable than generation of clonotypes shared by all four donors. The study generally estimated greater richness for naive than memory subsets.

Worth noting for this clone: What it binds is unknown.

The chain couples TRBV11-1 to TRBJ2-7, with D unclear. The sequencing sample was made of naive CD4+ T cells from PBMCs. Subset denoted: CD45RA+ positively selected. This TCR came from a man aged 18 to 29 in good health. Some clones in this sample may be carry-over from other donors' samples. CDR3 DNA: TGTGCCAGCAGCTTACTCAGGTCGTCAGTTTACGAGCAGTACTTC. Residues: CASSLLRSSVYEQYF.